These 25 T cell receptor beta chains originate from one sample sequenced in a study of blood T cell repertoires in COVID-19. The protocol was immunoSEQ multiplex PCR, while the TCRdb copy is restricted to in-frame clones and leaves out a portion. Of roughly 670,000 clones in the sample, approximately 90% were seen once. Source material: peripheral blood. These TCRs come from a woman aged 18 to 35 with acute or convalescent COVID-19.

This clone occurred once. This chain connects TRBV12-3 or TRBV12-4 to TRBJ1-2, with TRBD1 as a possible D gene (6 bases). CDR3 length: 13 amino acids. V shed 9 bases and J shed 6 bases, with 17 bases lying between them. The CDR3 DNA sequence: TGTGCCAGTCGAGCCAGGGGAGAGAATGGCTACACCTTC. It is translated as CASRARGENGYTF.

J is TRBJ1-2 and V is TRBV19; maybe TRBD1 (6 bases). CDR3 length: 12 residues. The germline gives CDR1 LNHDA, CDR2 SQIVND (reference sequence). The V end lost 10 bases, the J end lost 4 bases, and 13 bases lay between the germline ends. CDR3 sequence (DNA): TGTGCCACTACGACAGGACCCTATGGCTACACCTTC. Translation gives CATTTGPYGYTF.

This CDR3 is CASSLRGIAEAFF. The DNA of the CDR3 is TGTGCCAGCAGCCTTCGGGGTATCGCTGAAGCTTTCTTT. The chain joins TRBV7-2 to TRBJ1-1; D gene unclear. Trimming removed 5 bases at V and 6 bases at J, with 13 bases between. The germline V gene has CDR1 SGHTA and CDR2 FQGNSA. CDR3 length: 13 residues.

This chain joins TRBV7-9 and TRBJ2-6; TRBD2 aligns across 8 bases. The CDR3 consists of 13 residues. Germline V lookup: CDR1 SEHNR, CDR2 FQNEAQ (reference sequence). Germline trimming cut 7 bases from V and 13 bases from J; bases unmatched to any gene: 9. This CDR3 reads CASNTAGGGVLTF. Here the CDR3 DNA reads TGTGCCAGCAACACCGCCGGGGGGGGTGTCCTGACTTTC. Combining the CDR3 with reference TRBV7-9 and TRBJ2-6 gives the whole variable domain DTGVSQNPRHKITKRGQNVTFRCDPISEHNRLYWYRQTLGQGPEFLTYFQNEAQLEKSRLLSDRFSAERPKGSFSTLEIQRTEQGDSAMYLCASNTAGGGVLTFGAGSRLTVL.

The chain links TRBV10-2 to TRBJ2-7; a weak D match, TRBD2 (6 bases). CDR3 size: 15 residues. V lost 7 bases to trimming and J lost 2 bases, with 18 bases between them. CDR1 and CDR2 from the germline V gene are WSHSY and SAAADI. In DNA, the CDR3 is TGCGCCAGCACCGGAGAGCGGGTAGGGACCTACGAGCAGTACTTC. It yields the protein CASTGERVGTYEQYF.

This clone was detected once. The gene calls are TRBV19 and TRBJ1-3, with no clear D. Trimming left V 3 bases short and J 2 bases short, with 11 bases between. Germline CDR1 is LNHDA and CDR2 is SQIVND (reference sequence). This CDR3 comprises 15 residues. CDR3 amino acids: CASSIGRSAGNTIYF. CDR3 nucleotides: TGTGCCAGTAGTATTGGGCGCTCGGCTGGAAACACCATATATTTT.

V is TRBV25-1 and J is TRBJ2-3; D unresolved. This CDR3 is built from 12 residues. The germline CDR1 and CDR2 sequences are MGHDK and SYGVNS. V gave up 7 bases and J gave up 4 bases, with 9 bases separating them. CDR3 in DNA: TGTGCCAGCATGGCAACGTCAGATACGCAGTATTTT. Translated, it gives CASMATSDTQYF.

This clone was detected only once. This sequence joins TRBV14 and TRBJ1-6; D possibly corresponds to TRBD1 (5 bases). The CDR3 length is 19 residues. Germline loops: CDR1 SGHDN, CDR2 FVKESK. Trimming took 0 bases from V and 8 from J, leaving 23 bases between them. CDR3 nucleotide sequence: TGTGCCAGCAGCCAAGATTACAGTCTGGATGGGGGGTGGGATTCACCCCTCCACTTT. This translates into CASSQDYSLDGGWDSPLHF.

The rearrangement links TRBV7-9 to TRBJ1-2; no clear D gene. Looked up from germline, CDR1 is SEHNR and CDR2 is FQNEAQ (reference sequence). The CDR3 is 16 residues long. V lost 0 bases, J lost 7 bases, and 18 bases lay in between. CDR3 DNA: TGTGCCAGCAGCTTAGCAGTAGGTTTAGCGGTAGGTGGCTACACCTTC. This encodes CASSLAVGLAVGGYTF.

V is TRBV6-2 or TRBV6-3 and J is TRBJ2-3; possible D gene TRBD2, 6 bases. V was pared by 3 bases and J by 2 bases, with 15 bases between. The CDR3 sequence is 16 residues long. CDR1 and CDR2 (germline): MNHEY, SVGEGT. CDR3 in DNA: TGTGCCAGCAGTTATCGAGGAGGGGAGCTCACAGATACGCAGTATTTT. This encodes CASSYRGGELTDTQYF.

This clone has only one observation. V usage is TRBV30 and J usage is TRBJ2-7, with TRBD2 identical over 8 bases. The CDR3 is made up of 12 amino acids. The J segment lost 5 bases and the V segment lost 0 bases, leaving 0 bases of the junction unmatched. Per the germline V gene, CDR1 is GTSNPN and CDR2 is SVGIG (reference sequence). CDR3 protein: CAWSVGGDEQYF. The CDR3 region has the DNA TGTGCCTGGAGTGTCGGGGGGGACGAGCAGTACTTC. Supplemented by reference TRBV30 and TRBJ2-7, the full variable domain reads SQTIHQWPATLVQPVGSPLSLECTVEGTSNPNLYWYRQAAGRGLQLLFYSVGIGQISSEVPQNLSASRPQDRQFILSSKKLLLSDSGFYLCAWSVGGDEQYFGPGTRLTVT.

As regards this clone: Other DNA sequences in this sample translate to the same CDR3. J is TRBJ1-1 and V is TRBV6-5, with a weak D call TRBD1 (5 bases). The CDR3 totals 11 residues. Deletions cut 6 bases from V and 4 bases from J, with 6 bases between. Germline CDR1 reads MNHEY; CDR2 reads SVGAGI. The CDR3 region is CASSGGTEAFF. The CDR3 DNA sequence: TGTGCCAGCAGCGGGGGCACTGAAGCTTTCTTT.

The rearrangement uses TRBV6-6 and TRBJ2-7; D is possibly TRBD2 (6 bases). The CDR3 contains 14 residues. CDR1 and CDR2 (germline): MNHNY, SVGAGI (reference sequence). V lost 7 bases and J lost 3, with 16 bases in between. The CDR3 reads CASTTAGTLYEQYF. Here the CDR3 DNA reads TGTGCCAGCACCACTGCCGGGACTCTCTACGAGCAGTACTTC.

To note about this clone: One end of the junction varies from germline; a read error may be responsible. CDR3 loop: CASSPPSGERFF. The CDR3 DNA sequence: TGCGCCAGCAGCCCTCCTAGCGGGGAGCGGTTCTTC. The V call is TRBV5-1, the J call TRBJ2-1; 9 positions match TRBD2. In germline, CDR1 is SGHRS, CDR2 YFSETQ. This CDR3 comprises 12 residues.

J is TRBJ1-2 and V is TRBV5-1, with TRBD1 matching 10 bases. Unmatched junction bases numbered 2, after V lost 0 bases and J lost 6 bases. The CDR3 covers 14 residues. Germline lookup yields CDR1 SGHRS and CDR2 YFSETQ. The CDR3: CASSLGQGADGYTF. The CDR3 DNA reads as TGCGCCAGCAGCTTGGGACAGGGGGCGGATGGCTACACCTTC.

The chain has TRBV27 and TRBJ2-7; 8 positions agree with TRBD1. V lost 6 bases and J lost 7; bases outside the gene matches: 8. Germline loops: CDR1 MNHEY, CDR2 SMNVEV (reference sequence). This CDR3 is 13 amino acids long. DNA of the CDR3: TGTGCCAGCAGCAGGGGGCTGATAGAGGAGCAGTACTTC. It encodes CASSRGLIEEQYF.

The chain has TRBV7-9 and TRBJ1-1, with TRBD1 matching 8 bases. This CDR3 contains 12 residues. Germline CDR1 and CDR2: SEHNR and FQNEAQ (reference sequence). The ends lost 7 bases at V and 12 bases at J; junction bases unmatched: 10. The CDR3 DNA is TGTGCCAGCATACGGGGACAGGAGGAAACTTTCTTT. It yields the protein CASIRGQEETFF.

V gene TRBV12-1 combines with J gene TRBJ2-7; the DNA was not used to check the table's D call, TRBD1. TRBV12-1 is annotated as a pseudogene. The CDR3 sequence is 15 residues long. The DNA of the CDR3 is TGTGCCAGCCGCCACAGACAGGGTGACTCCTACGAGCAGTACTTC. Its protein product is CASRHRQGDSYEQYF.

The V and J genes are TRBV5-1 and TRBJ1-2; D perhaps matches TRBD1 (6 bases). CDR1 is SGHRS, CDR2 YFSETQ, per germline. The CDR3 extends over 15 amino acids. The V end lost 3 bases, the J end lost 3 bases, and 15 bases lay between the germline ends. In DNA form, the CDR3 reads TGCGCCAGCAGCTCGGGACACCTTTGGGACTATGGCTACACCTTC. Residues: CASSSGHLWDYGYTF. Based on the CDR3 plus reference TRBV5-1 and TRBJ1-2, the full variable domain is KAGVTQTPRYLIKTRGQQVTLSCSPISGHRSVSWYQQTPGQGLQFLFEYFSETQRNKGNFPGRFSGRQFSNSRSEMNVSTLELGDSALYLCASSSGHLWDYGYTFGSGTRLTVV.

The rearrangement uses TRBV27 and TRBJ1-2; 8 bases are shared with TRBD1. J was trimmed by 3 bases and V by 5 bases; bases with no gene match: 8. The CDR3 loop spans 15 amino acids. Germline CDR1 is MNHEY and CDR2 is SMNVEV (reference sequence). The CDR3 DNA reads TGTGCCAGCAGTGCCGGACAGGGCTGGGACTATGGCTACACCTTC. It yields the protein CASSAGQGWDYGYTF.

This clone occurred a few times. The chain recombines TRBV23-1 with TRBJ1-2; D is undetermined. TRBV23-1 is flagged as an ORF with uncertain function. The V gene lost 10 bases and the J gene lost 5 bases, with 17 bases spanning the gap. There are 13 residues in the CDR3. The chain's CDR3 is CATIAGRQYGYTF. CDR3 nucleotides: TGCGCCACCATCGCGGGGAGGCAGTATGGCTACACCTTC.

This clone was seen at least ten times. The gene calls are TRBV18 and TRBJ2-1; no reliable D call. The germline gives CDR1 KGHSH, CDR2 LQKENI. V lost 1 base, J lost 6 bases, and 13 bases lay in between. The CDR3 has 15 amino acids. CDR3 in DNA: TGTGCCAGCTCACCACAGACATCCCCGTTCAATGAGCAGTTCTTC. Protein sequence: CASSPQTSPFNEQFF.

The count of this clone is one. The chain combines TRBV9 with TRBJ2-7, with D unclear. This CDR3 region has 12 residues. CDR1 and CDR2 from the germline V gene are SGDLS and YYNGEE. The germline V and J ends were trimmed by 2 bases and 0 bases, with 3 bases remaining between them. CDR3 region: CASSVNSYEQYF. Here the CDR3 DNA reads TGTGCCAGCAGCGTTAACTCCTACGAGCAGTACTTC.

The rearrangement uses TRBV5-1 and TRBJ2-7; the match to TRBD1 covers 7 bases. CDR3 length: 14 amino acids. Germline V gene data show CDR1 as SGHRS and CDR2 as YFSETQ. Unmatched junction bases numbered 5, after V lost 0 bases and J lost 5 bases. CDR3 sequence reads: CASSLGQGLDEQYF. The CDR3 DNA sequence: TGCGCCAGCAGCTTGGGACAGGGCTTGGACGAGCAGTACTTC. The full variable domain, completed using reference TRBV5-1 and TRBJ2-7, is KAGVTQTPRYLIKTRGQQVTLSCSPISGHRSVSWYQQTPGQGLQFLFEYFSETQRNKGNFPGRFSGRQFSNSRSEMNVSTLELGDSALYLCASSLGQGLDEQYFGPGTRLTVT.

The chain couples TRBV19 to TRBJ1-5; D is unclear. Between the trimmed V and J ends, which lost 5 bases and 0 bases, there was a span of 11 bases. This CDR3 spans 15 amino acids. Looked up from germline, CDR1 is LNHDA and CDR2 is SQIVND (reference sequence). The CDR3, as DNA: TGTGCCAGTAGTGCCTCGACACTTAGCAATCAGCCCCAGCATTTT. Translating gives CASSASTLSNQPQHF.